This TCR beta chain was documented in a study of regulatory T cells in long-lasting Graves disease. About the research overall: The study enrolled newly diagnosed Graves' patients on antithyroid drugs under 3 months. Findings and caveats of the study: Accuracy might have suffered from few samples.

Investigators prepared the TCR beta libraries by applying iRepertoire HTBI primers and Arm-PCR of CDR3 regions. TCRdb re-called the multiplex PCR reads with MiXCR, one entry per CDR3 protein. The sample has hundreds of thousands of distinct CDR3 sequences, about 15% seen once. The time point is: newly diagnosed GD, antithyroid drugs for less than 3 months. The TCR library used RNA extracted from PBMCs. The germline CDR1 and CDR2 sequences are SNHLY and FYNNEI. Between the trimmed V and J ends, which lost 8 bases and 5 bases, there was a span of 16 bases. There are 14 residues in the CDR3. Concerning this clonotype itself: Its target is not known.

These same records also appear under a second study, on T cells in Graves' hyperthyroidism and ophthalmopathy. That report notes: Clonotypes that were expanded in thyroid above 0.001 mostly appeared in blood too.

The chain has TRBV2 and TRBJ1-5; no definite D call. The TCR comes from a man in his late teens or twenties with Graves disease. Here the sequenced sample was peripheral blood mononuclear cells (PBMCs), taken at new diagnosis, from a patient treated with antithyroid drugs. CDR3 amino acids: CASGGSTTDQPQHF. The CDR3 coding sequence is TGTGCCAGCGGAGGGTCGACCACTGATCAGCCCCAGCATTTT.